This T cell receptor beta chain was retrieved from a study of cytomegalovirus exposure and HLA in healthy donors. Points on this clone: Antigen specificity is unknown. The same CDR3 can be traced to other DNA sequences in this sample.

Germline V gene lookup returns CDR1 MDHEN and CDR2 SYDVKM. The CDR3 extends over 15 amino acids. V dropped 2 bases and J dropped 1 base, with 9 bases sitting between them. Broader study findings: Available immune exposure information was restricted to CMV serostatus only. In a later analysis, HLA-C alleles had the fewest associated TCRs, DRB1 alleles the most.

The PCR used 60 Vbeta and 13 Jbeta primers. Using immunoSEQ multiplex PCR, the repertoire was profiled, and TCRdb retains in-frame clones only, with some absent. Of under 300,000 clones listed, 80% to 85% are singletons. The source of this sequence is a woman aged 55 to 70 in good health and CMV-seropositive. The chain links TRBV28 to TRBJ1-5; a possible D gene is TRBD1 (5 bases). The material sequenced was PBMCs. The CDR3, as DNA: TGTGCCAGCAGTTTAAGTGGGGGGAGCAATCAGCCCCAGCATTTT. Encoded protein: CASSLSGGSNQPQHF.